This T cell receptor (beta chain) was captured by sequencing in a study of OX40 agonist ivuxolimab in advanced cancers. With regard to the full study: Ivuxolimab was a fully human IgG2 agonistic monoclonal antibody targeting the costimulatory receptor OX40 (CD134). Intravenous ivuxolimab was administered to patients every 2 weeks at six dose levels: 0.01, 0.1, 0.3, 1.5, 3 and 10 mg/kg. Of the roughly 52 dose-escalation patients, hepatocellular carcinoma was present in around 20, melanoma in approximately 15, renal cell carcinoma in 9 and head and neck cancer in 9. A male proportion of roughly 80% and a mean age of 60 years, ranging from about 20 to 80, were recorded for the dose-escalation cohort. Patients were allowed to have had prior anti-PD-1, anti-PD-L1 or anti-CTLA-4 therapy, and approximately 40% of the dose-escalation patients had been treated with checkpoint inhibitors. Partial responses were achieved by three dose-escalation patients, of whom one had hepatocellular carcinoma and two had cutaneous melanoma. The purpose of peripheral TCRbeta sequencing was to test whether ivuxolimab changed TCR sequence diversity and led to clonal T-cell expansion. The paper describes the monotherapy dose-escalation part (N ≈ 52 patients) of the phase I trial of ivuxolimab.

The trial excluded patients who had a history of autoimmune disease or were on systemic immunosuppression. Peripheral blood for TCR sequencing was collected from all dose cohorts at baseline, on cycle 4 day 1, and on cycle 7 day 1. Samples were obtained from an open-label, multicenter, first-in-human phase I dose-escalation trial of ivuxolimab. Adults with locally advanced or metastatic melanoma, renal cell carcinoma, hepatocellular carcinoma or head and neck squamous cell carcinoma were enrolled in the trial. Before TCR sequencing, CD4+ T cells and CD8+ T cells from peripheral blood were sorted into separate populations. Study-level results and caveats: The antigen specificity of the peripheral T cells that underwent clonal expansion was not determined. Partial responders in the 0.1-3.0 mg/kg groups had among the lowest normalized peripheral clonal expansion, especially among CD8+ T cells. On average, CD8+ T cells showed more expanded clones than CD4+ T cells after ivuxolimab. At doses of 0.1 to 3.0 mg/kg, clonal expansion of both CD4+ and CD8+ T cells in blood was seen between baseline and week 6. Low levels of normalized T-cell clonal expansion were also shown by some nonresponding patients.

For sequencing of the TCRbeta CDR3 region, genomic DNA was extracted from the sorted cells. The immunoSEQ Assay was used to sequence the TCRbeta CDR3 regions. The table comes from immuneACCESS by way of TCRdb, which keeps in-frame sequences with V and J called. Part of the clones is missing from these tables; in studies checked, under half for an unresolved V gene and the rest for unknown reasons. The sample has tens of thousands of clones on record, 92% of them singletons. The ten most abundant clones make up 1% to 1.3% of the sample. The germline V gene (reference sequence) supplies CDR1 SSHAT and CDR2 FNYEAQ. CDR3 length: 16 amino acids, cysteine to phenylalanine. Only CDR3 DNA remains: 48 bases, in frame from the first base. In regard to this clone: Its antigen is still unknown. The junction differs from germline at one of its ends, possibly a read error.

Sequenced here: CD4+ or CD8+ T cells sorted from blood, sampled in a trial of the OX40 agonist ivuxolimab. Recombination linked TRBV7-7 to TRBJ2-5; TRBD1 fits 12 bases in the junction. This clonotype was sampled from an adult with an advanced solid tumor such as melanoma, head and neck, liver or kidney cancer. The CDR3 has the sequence CASSLGTGGARETQYF. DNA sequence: TGTGCTAGCAGCTTAGGGACAGGGGGCGCGCGGGAGACCCAGTACTTC.